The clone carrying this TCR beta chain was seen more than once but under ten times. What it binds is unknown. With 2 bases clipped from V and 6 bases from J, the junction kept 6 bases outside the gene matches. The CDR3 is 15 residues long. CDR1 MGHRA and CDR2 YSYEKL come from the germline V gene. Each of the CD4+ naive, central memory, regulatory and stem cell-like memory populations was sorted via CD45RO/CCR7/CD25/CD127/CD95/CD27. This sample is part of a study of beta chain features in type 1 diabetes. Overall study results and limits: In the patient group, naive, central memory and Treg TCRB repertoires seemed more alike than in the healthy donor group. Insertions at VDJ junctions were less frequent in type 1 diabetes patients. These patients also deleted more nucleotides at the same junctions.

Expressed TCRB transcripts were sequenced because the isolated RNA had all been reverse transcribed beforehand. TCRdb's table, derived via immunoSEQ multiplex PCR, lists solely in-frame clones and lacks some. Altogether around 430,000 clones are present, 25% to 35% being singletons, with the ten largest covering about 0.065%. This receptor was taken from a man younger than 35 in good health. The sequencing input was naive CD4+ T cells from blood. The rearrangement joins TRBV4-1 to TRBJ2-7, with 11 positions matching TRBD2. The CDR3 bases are TGCGCCAGCAGCCAACCGACTAGCGGGAAGTCCGAGCAGTACTTC. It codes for CASSQPTSGKSEQYF.